This record concerns one TCR beta chain sequence. Its specificity is not known. This entry is derived from a study of T cell responses to AZD1222 COVID-19 vaccine. The germline CDR1 and CDR2 sequences are SNHLY and FYNNEI. The V and J ends lost 10 bases and 7 bases respectively, with 17 bases between them. This CDR3 spans 14 amino acids. Study findings and constraints: Reportedly, close to half of spike-specific TCRs are directed against unmutated variant regions. The repertoires were collected only after the peak T cell response. White British people made up most donors, females outnumbered males, and clonal diversity was possibly underestimated.

Assay: immunoSEQ multiplex PCR; the TCRdb copy retains only in-frame clones and omits some. The table includes 90,000 to 120,000 clones, around 91% detected once. The chain carries TRBV2 and TRBJ1-6, with D unclear. The TCR was taken from an adult in good health. Sequencing was performed on peripheral blood, taken on day 0 of AZD1222 vaccination. The CDR3 DNA is TGTGCCACCCAGCGGCGGACTCTAAATTCACCCCTCCACTTT. It yields the protein CATQRRTLNSPLHF.